The TCR beta chain described here comes from a study of vaccination effects on CD4 cells after COVID-19. Study details: Samples came 142 and 148 days after COVID-19 diagnosis, before vaccination.

A remark on this clone: What it binds is not known.

The CDR3 has 14 residues. Looked up from germline, CDR1 is SGHRS and CDR2 is YFSETQ. Trimming cost V 3 bases and J 5 bases; bases outside gene matches: 8. TCRdb keeps only in-frame clones here, not all; method: immunoSEQ multiplex PCR. Among about 64,000 clones listed, approximately 78% were seen once. Following culture for 9 to 11 days, CD4+ T cells were isolated. PCR confirmed that the person was infected with SARS-CoV-2 between March and December 2020. The TCR originated in a human donor who had a prior SARS-CoV-2 infection. The starting material was CD4+ T cells from PBMCs cultured without peptide, obtained before COVID-19 vaccination. The V call is TRBV5-1, the J call TRBJ2-7; 7 bases are shared with TRBD1. The CDR3 loop is CASSSTGFPHEQYF. The CDR3 DNA follows: TGCGCCAGCAGCTCGACAGGGTTTCCCCACGAGCAGTACTTC.